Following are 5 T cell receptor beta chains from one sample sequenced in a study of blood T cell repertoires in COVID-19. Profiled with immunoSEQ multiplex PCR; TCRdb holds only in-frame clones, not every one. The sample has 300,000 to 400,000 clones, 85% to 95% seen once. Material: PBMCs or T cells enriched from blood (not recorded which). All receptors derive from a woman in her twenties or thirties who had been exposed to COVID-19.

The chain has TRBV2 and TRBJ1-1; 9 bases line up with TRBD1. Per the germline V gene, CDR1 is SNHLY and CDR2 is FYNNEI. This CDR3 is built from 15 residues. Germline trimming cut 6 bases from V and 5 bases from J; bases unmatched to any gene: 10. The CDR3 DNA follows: TGTGCCAGCAGCGCCGACAGGGGGGTTAGTACTGAAGCTTTCTTT. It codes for CASSADRGVSTEAFF.

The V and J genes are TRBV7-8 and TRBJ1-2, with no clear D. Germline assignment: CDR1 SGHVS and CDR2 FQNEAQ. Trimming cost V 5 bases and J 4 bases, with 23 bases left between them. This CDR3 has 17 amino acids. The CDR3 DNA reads TGTGCCAGCAGCCCGACTCCAAAAATTTTCCTGGGCTATGGCTACACCTTC. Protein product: CASSPTPKIFLGYGYTF.

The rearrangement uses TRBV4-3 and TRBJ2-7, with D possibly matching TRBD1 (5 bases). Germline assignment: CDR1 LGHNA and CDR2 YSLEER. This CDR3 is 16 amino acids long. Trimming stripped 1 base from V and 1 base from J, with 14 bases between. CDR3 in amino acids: CASSQGVRAESYEQYF. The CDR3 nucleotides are TGCGCCAGCAGCCAAGGGGTCAGGGCTGAATCCTACGAGCAGTACTTC.

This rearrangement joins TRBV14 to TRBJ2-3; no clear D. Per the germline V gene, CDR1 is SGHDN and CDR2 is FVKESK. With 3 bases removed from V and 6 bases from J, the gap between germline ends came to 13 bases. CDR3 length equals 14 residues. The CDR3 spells CASSHLNLRDTQYF. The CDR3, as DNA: TGTGCCAGCAGCCACCTAAATCTCCGGGATACGCAGTATTTT.

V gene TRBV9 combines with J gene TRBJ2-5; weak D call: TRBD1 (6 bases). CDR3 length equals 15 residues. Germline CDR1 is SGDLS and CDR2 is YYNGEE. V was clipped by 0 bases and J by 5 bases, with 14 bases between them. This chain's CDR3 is CASSVVGRGRETQYF. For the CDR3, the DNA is TGTGCCAGCAGCGTAGTGGGCAGGGGAAGGGAGACCCAGTACTTC.